This T cell receptor beta chain was observed in a study of shared clonotypes between healthy human individuals. The method was immunoSEQ multiplex PCR; TCRdb's version includes in-frame clones alone and lacks a portion of them. The table includes about 2.5 million clones, 85% to 95% detected once. The V and J ends lost 1 base and 6 bases respectively, with 10 bases between them. The CDR3 spans 14 residues. The germline CDR1 and CDR2 sequences are LNHDA and SQIVND (reference sequence). The V and J genes are TRBV19 and TRBJ1-5; D is unresolved. This clonotype was obtained from a man aged 18 to 29 in good health. Some clones in this sample may be carry-over from other donors' samples. The sequenced sample consisted of naive CD4+ T cells from PBMCs. This sample's subset: CD45RA+ positively selected. Here the CDR3 DNA reads TGTGCCAGTAGTATAGCGAGGCTGCGTCAGCCCCAGCATTTT. Protein product: CASSIARLRQPQHF.